The table lists the clone carrying this TCR beta chain with many counts. This sample was taken from a study of CD8+CD57+ T cells in acquired aplastic anemia. The patients chosen for sequencing had shown expansion of CD8+CD57+ cells (detected by flow cytometry). Germline V gene data show CDR1 as SGDLS and CDR2 as YYNGEE. This CDR3 has 12 amino acids. Trimming took 1 base from V and 5 from J, leaving 6 bases between them. The use of genomic DNA as template underpinned the TCR beta VDJ and CDR3 profiling. TCRdb itself ran the reads through MiXCR, one entry per CDR3 protein. The sample lists 150,000 or so distinct CDR3 sequences, 40% to 55% occurring once.

Sequencing used sorted CD4+, CD8+, or CD8+CD57+ T cells (not recorded which) from PBMCs. V is TRBV9 and J is TRBJ1-2, with D maybe TRBD1 (5 bases). This clonotype was obtained from a human donor with aplastic anemia. The CDR3 here is CASSVWGYGYTF. The CDR3 nucleotides are TGTGCCAGCAGCGTATGGGGGTATGGCTACACCTTC. Complete variable domain (other parts from reference TRBV9 and TRBJ1-2): DSGVTQTPKHLITATGQRVTLRCSPRSGDLSVYWYQQSLDQGLQFLIQYYNGEERAKGNILERFSAQQFPDLHSELNLSSLELGDSALYFCASSVWGYGYTFGSGTRLTVV.